Only a few counts were recorded for the clone carrying this T cell receptor beta chain. The data stem from a study of T cell repertoires in aging, cancer and after chemotherapy. Trimming removed 2 bases at V and 1 base at J, with 11 bases between. The CDR3 consists of 15 residues. Multiplex touch-down PCR with TRB-A/B primers amplified rearranged V-D-J TRB sequences. TCRdb fed the multiplex PCR reads into MiXCR, producing one record per CDR3 protein. Of around 11,000 distinct CDR3 sequences listed, about 40% were seen once; the top ten hold around 1.7%. Amplification of TCR beta used genomic DNA extracted from peripheral blood.

The V gene is TRBV12-3 or TRBV12-4, the J gene TRBJ1-2; a weak D match, TRBD1 (5 bases). The source is a human donor in good health. Sequenced input: blood. The CDR3 spells CASSLSGTVNYGYTF. The DNA of the CDR3 is TGTGCCAGCAGTTTATCGGGGACTGTTAACTATGGCTACACCTTC.